These T cell receptor beta chains were read from a single sample in a study of technical replicates of blood from several donors. Sequencing was performed with immunoSEQ multiplex PCR; in TCRdb, only in-frame clones are kept and a portion is missing. The repertoire holds tens of thousands of clones, nearly 95% seen once, with under 0.3% in the top ten. Sequenced: T cells isolated from PBMCs. The receptors stem from a human donor in good health. Each CDR3 is given with its conserved first and last residue. A D gene is named only where the DNA matches it firmly. Part of the rows lack a size; the others show once, few, many or a class for expanded clones.

TRBV30	NA	TRBJ2-1	TRBD2	CAWSVLGLAGNEQFF	TGTGCCTGGAGTGTATTAGGACTAGCAGGCAATGAGCAGTTCTTC
TRBV27	NA	TRBJ2-3	TRBD1	CASSLVSGTGWPDTQYF	TGTGCCAGCAGCCTTGTCTCCGGGACAGGGTGGCCAGATACGCAGTATTTT
TRBV2	NA	TRBJ1-4	NA	CASSPRDYGEKLFF	TGTGCCAGCAGCCCACGGGATTACGGAGAAAAACTGTTTTTT
TRBV15	once	TRBJ1-1	TRBD1	CATWNTGTEAFF	TGTGCCACATGGAATACAGGGACAGAGGCTTTCTTT
TRBV6-1	NA	TRBJ1-5	NA	CASIPLIGQNQPQHF	TGTGCCAGCATCCCCTTAATTGGACAGAATCAGCCCCAGCATTTT
TRBV5-6	NA	TRBJ1-2	NA	CASSLRQGSWRNGYTF	TGTGCCAGCAGCTTGCGGCAGGGGAGTTGGCGCAATGGCTACACCTTC
TRBV5-1	NA	TRBJ2-1	NA	CASSLTNNEQFF	TGCGCCAGCAGCTTGACAAACAATGAGCAGTTCTTC
TRBV2	NA	TRBJ1-5	NA	CASSPGVIDNQPQHF	TGTGCCAGCTCACCAGGGGTTATTGATAATCAGCCCCAGCATTTT
TRBV19	NA	TRBJ1-1	NA	CASSPRWGGSGTEAFF	TGTGCCAGTAGTCCGAGGTGGGGGGGCTCAGGTACTGAAGCTTTCTTT
TRBV6-1	NA	TRBJ1-6	TRBD1	CASSTGVNSPLHF	TGTGCCAGCAGTACAGGGGTAAATTCACCCCTCCACTTT
TRBV6-1	NA	TRBJ2-7	NA	CASSGTSSYEQYF	TGTGCCAGCAGTGGCACAAGCTCCTACGAGCAGTACTTC
TRBV27	NA	TRBJ2-1	NA	CASSFQGGEQFF	TGTGCCAGCAGTTTCCAGGGGGGTGAGCAGTTCTTC
TRBV7-2	NA	TRBJ2-7	TRBD2	CASSPVGLAGGGGYEQYF	TGTGCCAGCAGCCCAGTCGGACTAGCGGGAGGCGGAGGCTACGAGCAGTACTTC
TRBV7-6	NA	TRBJ2-1	TRBD2	CASSPGLADYNEQFF	TGTGCCAGCAGCCCAGGACTAGCGGATTACAATGAGCAGTTCTTC
TRBV7-3	NA	TRBJ1-2	NA	CASSQATGYGYTF	TGTGCCAGCAGCCAAGCGACAGGCTATGGCTACACCTTC
TRBV2	NA	TRBJ2-6	NA	CASDRPLGLTSYSGANVLTF	TGTGCCAGCGATCGCCCCTTGGGACTGACATCCTACTCTGGGGCCAACGTCCTGACTTTC
TRBV5-1	NA	TRBJ2-1	TRBD1	CASSLLGQGAPEQFF	TGCGCCAGCAGCTTGCTAGGACAGGGGGCGCCTGAGCAGTTCTTC
TRBV6-5	NA	TRBJ2-1	TRBD2	CASSFLAGDLNEQFF	TGTGCCAGCAGTTTCCTAGCGGGGGATTTAAATGAGCAGTTCTTC
TRBV5-1	NA	TRBJ2-7	NA	CASSSGPGHGEQYF	TGCGCCAGCAGCTCAGGCCCGGGACACGGGGAGCAGTACTTC
TRBV10-1	NA	TRBJ2-3	NA	CASADPRSEDTQYF	TGCGCCAGCGCAGACCCGAGGAGTGAGGATACGCAGTATTTT
TRBV5-8	NA	TRBJ1-2	TRBD1	CASSRGQEGYGYTF	TGTGCCAGCAGCAGAGGACAGGAAGGCTATGGCTACACCTTC
TRBV5-1	NA	TRBJ2-1	NA	CASSLRTDQGGNEQFF	TGCGCCAGCAGCCTACGGACAGACCAGGGCGGCAATGAGCAGTTCTTC
TRBV5-4	NA	TRBJ2-1	NA	CASSGPDREPTYNEQFF	TGTGCCAGCAGCGGTCCCGACCGGGAGCCTACCTACAATGAGCAGTTCTTC
TRBV19	NA	TRBJ1-5	TRBD1	CASEPNPDRGNQPQHF	TGTGCCAGTGAACCGAACCCCGACAGGGGCAATCAGCCCCAGCATTTT
TRBV5-1	NA	TRBJ1-4	NA	CASSLQGGREKLFF	TGCGCCAGCAGCTTACAGGGTGGTCGAGAAAAACTGTTTTTT
TRBV27	NA	TRBJ2-7	TRBD2	CASSRQLAGDFYEQYF	TGTGCCAGCAGTCGACAACTAGCGGGGGACTTCTACGAGCAGTACTTC
TRBV5-1	NA	TRBJ2-1	NA	CASSLATSSRIYNEQFF	TGCGCCAGCAGCTTGGCTACTTCATCTCGCATATACAATGAGCAGTTCTTC
TRBV9	NA	TRBJ1-4	TRBD1	CASSVATGEATNEKLFF	TGTGCCAGCAGCGTAGCGACAGGGGAAGCAACTAATGAAAAACTGTTTTTT
TRBV27	NA	TRBJ1-5	NA	CASSPSGQSNQPQHF	TGTGCCAGCAGTCCCTCCGGACAGAGCAATCAGCCCCAGCATTTT
TRBV4-1	NA	TRBJ2-6	TRBD1	CASSQTLLQGTRVGANVLTF	TGCGCCAGCAGCCAAACTCTCTTACAGGGGACGAGGGTGGGGGCCAACGTCCTGACTTTC
TRBV5-1	NA	TRBJ1-1	NA	CASSSGGDTEAFF	TGCGCCAGCAGCTCCGGAGGGGACACTGAAGCTTTCTTT
TRBV19	NA	TRBJ1-1	NA	CASSMGGAGTEAFF	TGTGCCAGTAGTATGGGGGGGGCGGGTACTGAAGCTTTCTTT
TRBV7-2	NA	TRBJ1-2	TRBD1	CASSLGVGQGGPGYTF	TGTGCCAGCAGCTTAGGGGTTGGACAGGGCGGCCCTGGCTACACCTTC
TRBV7-6	NA	TRBJ2-2	NA	CASSLGPTHSLFF	TGTGCCAGCAGCTTAGGACCGACACACAGTCTGTTTTTT
TRBV7-9	NA	TRBJ1-2	NA	CASSLGGLRITF	TGTGCCAGCAGCTTAGGGGGCCTAAGGATCACCTTC
TRBV30	NA	TRBJ2-2	TRBD2	CAWRTIAGRTGELFF	TGTGCCTGGAGGACCATAGCGGGGCGCACCGGGGAGCTGTTTTTT
TRBV28	NA	TRBJ1-6	TRBD1	CASNPGQTISPLHF	TGTGCCAGCAATCCGGGACAGACGATTTCACCCCTCCACTTT
TRBV28	NA	TRBJ2-7	NA	CASSSQQVRFYEQYF	TGTGCCAGCAGTTCACAACAGGTTAGGTTCTACGAGCAGTACTTC
TRBV6-6	NA	TRBJ2-5	NA	CASSYSSSPETQYF	TGTGCCAGCAGTTACTCGAGCTCGCCAGAGACCCAGTACTTC
TRBV7-2	NA	TRBJ2-7	NA	CASNPLGGPTYEQYF	TGTGCCAGCAACCCGTTGGGGGGTCCAACCTACGAGCAGTACTTC
TRBV11-2	NA	TRBJ2-5	NA	CASSLAGHQETQYF	TGTGCCAGCAGCCTTGCAGGGCACCAAGAGACCCAGTACTTC
TRBV2	NA	TRBJ2-7	TRBD1	CATAGQGLEQYF	TGTGCCACCGCGGGACAGGGTTTAGAGCAGTACTTC
TRBV7-6	NA	TRBJ2-6	NA	CASSLVQGGSGANVLTF	TGTGCCAGCAGCTTAGTCCAGGGGGGATCTGGGGCCAACGTCCTGACTTTC
TRBV2	NA	TRBJ2-2	TRBD2	CASSDNPSGSRTGELFF	TGTGCCAGCAGTGATAATCCTAGCGGGAGCCGTACCGGGGAGCTGTTTTTT
TRBV6-1	NA	TRBJ1-1	NA	CASSVLARFRGSPLNTEAFF	TGTGCCAGCAGTGTCCTGGCCCGCTTCAGGGGCAGCCCCTTGAACACTGAAGCTTTCTTT
TRBV9	NA	TRBJ1-1	NA	CASSVAQSNTEAFF	TGTGCCAGCAGCGTAGCACAATCGAACACTGAAGCTTTCTTT
TRBV6-1	NA	TRBJ1-3	NA	CASSESGTGNTIYF	TGTGCCAGCAGTGAATCAGGGACTGGAAACACCATATATTTT
TRBV5-1	NA	TRBJ2-1	TRBD2	CASSSRLAGGPGHYNEQFF	TGCGCCAGCAGCTCGAGACTAGCGGGAGGGCCGGGGCACTACAATGAGCAGTTCTTC
TRBV28	NA	TRBJ2-3	NA	CASSVMGGRITDTQYF	TGTGCCAGCAGCGTCATGGGGGGTCGGATCACAGATACGCAGTATTTT
TRBV6-5	NA	TRBJ1-5	TRBD1	CASSLTGVGDQPQHF	TGTGCCAGCAGTCTTACAGGGGTGGGAGACCAGCCCCAGCATTTT
TRBV9	NA	TRBJ1-3	TRBD1	CASSVNPTGTENSGNTIYF	TGTGCCAGCAGCGTCAACCCAACCGGGACAGAAAACTCTGGAAACACCATATATTTT
TRBV12-5	NA	TRBJ1-1	NA	CAAAYSNPNTEAFF	TGTGCCGCGGCTTACTCAAACCCAAACACTGAAGCTTTCTTT
TRBV6-1	NA	TRBJ1-2	NA	CASSEAPPGRYGYTF	TGTGCCAGCAGTGAAGCGCCCCCAGGCCGGTATGGCTACACCTTC
TRBV4-1	NA	TRBJ1-2	TRBD1	CASSQGQGQVYGYTF	TGCGCCAGCAGCCAAGGACAGGGTCAGGTCTATGGCTACACCTTC
TRBV29-1	NA	TRBJ1-2	TRBD1	CSVEAGGDYGYTF	TGCAGCGTTGAAGCAGGGGGTGACTATGGCTACACCTTC
TRBV18	NA	TRBJ2-1	NA	CASSPNTGLINEQFF	TGTGCCAGCTCACCTAATACGGGACTGATCAATGAGCAGTTCTTC
TRBV6-1	NA	TRBJ2-7	TRBD2	CASSQSGGNYEQYF	TGTGCCAGCAGTCAAAGCGGGGGCAACTACGAGCAGTACTTC